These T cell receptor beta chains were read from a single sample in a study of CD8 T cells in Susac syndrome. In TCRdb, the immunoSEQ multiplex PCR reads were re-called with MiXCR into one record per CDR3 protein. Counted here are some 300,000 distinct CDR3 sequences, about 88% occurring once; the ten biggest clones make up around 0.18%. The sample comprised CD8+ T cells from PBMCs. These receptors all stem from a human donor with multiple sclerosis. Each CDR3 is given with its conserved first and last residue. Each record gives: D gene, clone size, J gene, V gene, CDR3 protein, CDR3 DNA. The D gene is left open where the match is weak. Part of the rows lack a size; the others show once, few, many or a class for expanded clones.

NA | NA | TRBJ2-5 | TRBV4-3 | CASSLSQGETQYF | TGCGCCAGCAGCCTCTCGCAGGGAGAGACCCAGTACTTC
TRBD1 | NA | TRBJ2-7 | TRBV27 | CASSFRDREYEQYF | TGTGCCAGCAGTTTTCGGGACAGGGAGTACGAGCAGTACTTC
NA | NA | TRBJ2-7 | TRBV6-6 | CASSYGQNYEQYF | TGTGCCAGCAGTTATGGACAGAACTACGAGCAGTACTTC
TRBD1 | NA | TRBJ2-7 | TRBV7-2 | CASSGDRDYEQYF | TGTGCCAGCAGCGGGGACAGGGACTACGAGCAGTACTTC
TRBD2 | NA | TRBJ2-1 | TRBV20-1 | CSARTSVYNEQFF | TGCAGTGCCCGGACTAGCGTTTACAATGAGCAGTTCTTC
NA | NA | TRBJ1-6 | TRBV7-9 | CASSLSTGYNSPLHF | TGTGCCAGCAGCTTATCTACAGGGTATAATTCACCCCTCCACTTT
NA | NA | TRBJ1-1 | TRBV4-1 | CASSHIRVGDPGMAEAFF | TGCGCCAGCAGCCATATTAGGGTGGGGGACCCTGGTATGGCTGAAGCTTTCTTT
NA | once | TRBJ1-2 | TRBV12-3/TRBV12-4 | CATRGGSWLGYTF | TGTGCCACCCGGGGGGGCTCGTGGCTTGGCTACACCTTC
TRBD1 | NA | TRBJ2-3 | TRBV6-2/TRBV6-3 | CASSRDSGVITDTQYF | TGTGCCAGCAGTCGGGACAGCGGAGTAATCACAGATACGCAGTATTTT
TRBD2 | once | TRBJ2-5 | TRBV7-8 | CASSLAQRGFSETQYF | TGTGCCAGCAGCTTAGCGCAGCGGGGATTTTCAGAGACCCAGTACTTC
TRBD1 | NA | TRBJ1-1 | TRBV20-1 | CSARATTGAYTEAFF | TGCAGTGCTAGAGCGACAACAGGGGCGTACACTGAAGCTTTCTTT